Ten or more counts support the clone carrying this T cell receptor beta chain. The data were taken from a study of T-cell reconstitution after alpha-beta-depleted transplantation in children. Using unique molecular identifiers, the investigators prepared the TCRbeta library. TCRdb reanalysed the PCR reads using MiXCR and keeps one entry per CDR3 protein. Found here are around 200,000 distinct CDR3 sequences, roughly 9.1% of them singletons; the top ten hold roughly 35%. The CDR3 consists of 14 residues. V was pared by 5 bases and J by 6 bases, with 14 bases between. CDR1 and CDR2 from the germline V gene are MNHEY and SVGAGI.

The sequences come from PBMCs, mostly from graft donor cells, collected 360 days after TCRalphabeta/CD19-depleted stem cell transplant. The receptor was derived from a male patient between 2 and 10 years old who had a stem cell transplant for acute myeloid leukemia, so the T cells may come from the graft donor. This chain links TRBV6-5 with TRBJ2-1; a possible D gene is TRBD2 (6 bases). This chain's CDR3 is CASSPTRGINEQFF. Written as DNA, the CDR3 is TGTGCCAGCAGTCCGACTAGGGGAATCAATGAGCAGTTCTTC.